These T cell receptor beta chains were read from a single sample in a study of shared clonotypes between healthy human individuals. TCRdb keeps only in-frame clones here, not all; method: immunoSEQ multiplex PCR. The table records some 2,400,000 clones, under 97% of them present only once. Source material: naive CD4+ T cells sorted from blood. The receptors here all came from a man between 18 and 35 years old in good health. CDR3s include the opening cysteine and the closing phenylalanine or tryptophan. The D gene is left open where the match is weak.

TRBV5-6,TRBD1,CASSLSGTGWRQETQYF
TRBV10-3,TRBD1,CAISEPLVGQGTSYTF
TRBV4-3,NA,CASSQDFGDQGPHGQFF
TRBV5-6,NA,CASSLTRDTVYEQYF
TRBV9,NA,CASSVRAGTSTDTQYF
TRBV6-6,NA,CASSYSIASGNTIYF
TRBV5-1,TRBD1,CASSPGQGGQPQHF
TRBV7-8,NA,CASSAGYGYTF
TRBV7-3,NA,CASSLRRDTDTQYF
TRBV2,NA,CASSRGNSNQPQHF
TRBV2,NA,CASSETGYEQYF
TRBV7-2,TRBD2,CASSLVGRLAGDEQYF
TRBV4-3,TRBD1,CASSLQGDVGSPLHF
TRBV29-1,TRBD1,CSVEGLQGAPTEAFF
TRBV9,NA,CASSVVGPTNTIYF
TRBV2,TRBD1,CASNDRGKSGYTF
TRBV28,NA,CASRGTTAKNIQYF
TRBV7-9,TRBD1,CASSLSTGGGQPQHF
TRBV10-3,NA,CASGVEETQYF
TRBV5-8,TRBD1,CASSPGTDHNEQFF
TRBV19,TRBD1,CASSTQGGTNEKLFF
TRBV10-2,NA,CASSQDTEAFF
TRBV7-6,TRBD2,CASSQSLAGGGEQYF
TRBV7-9,TRBD2,CASSLYRGRENNEQFF
TRBV5-5,NA,CASSFDGGNTIYF
TRBV5-1,TRBD1,CASSPDPTGIHGYTF
TRBV4-1,NA,CASSPFRDSNQPQHF